The source of this TCR beta chain is a study of vaccination and CD4 T cells after COVID-19. About the research overall: As a positive control, some control cultures were given a CEFX pool, while others were given an HIV-1 Nef pool or no peptide.

The Oncomine TCR Beta short-read assay was what sequenced the DNA obtained from cultured CD4+ T cells. Using its own MiXCR run on the PCR reads, TCRdb lists one record per CDR3 protein. The sample includes about 22,000 distinct CDR3 sequences, 35% of them seen just once. Time point described: late sampling 161 to 241 days after vaccination in a few convalescent patients. As to treatment: roughly ten-day PBMC culture with coronavirus spike peptide pools or control peptides (ViraFEST assay). This clonotype was recorded a few times. What it recognizes is unknown. Germline-derived CDR1 and CDR2 are SEHNR and FQNEAQ (reference sequence). The CDR3 runs to 18 residues. V shed 5 bases and J 0 bases; nucleotides not matched to a gene: 14.

This TCR was recovered from a human donor who had recovered from COVID-19. Sequenced material: CD4+ T cells from blood, cultured in vitro, taken about 7 months after SARS-CoV-2 vaccination. V and J are TRBV7-9 and TRBJ1-2; 8 nucleotides match TRBD1. CDR3 in amino acids: CASSPIYSTGGSNYGYTF. For the CDR3, the DNA is TGTGCCAGCAGCCCGATCTACTCAACAGGGGGGTCTAACTATGGCTACACCTTC.